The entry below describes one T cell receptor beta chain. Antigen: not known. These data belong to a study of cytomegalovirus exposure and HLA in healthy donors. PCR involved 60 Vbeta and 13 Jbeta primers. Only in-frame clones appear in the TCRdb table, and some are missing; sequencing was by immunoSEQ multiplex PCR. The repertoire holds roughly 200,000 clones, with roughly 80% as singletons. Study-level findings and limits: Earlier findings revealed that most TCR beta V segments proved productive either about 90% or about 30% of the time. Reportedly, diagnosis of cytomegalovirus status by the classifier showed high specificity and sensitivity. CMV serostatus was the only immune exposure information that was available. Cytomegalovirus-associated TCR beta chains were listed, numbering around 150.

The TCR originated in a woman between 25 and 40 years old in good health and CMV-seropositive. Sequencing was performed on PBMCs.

The CDR3 reads CASSVVGPPGETQYF. In DNA form, the CDR3 reads TGTGCCAGCAGCGTAGTAGGTCCACCCGGGGAGACCCAGTACTTC. The genes are TRBV9 and TRBJ2-5, with D hard to call. The V and J ends lost 0 bases and 5 bases respectively, with 14 bases between them. In germline, CDR1 is SGDLS, CDR2 YYNGEE. CDR3 length: 15 residues.